This section outlines one T cell receptor (beta chain) sequence together with its context. It has no known antigen specificity. An end of the junction does not agree with germline; a read error may underlie this. The sample originates from a study of CD8+CD57+ T cells in acquired aplastic anemia (dated by TCRdb to the late 2010s). Context from the whole study: A mean of approximately 3 ug of DNA, ranging from roughly 0.19 to 30 ug, was extracted from sorted CD4+ and CD8+ cells. CD8+CD57+ expansion was defined as frequency above the mean frequency observed in healthy subjects. Points the paper makes about the study in general: No significant difference in CD8+ Simpson's diversity was found between patients and healthy controls (P=0.060). Although roughly 29 CD8+ CDR3 sequences were shared by patients and controls, these sequences appeared highly expressed in patients and within the immunodominant clones of patients.

Profiling of TCR beta VDJ combinations and CDR3 sequences used genomic DNA as the template. An Illumina HiSeq 2000 was the platform used for TCR repertoire sequencing. The original methods were these. Repertoire assessment relied on Simpson's diversity index, CDR3 size and DJ length profiles, and TRBV/TRBJ rearrangement plots. Whichever DNA sequence was most abundant in the deep sequencing data was defined as the immunodominant clone. CDR3 amino acid sequences were checked for sharing across subjects and were also compared against the VDJdb database and published repertoires. TCRdb trimmed public reads at Q25 via fastp, called clones via MiXCR and kept in-frame beta chains. Rows are unified per CDR3 protein, each entry keeping the most common DNA and genes. The authors' filters were not applied to this entry. Recorded for this sample are approximately 300,000 distinct CDR3 sequences; approximately 58% of them occurred a single time. Around 1.3% of the sample rests with the top ten.

The patients picked for sequencing were ones in whom flow cytometry had shown an expansion of CD8+CD57+ cells. Every patient had severe acquired aplastic anemia, diagnosed using the International Study of Aplastic Anemia and Agranulocytosis and Camitta criteria. No patient had received any therapy when blood was sampled. The study deep-sequenced TCR repertoires of sorted CD4+ and CD8+ blood T cells from severe aplastic anemia patients and healthy subjects. In the USA, patient enrollment took place under clinicaltrials.gov protocols 00001620, 01623167, 00001397, 00071045, 00081523 and 00961064. Ficoll-Paque density gradient centrifugation was used to isolate peripheral blood mononuclear cells. Before DNA was extracted, CD4+ and CD8+ T cells were sorted using either FACS or magnetic beads. CDR1 is given as MGHDK and CDR2 as SYGVNS, both from the germline V gene. The CDR3 starts with the cysteine, ends with the phenylalanine, and has 19 residues. The sequence is cut down to CDR3 DNA, 57 bases in frame from base 1.

This receptor was obtained from a human donor with aplastic anemia. Sequences were obtained from sorted CD4+, CD8+, or CD8+CD57+ T cells (not recorded which) from PBMCs. The chain is assembled from TRBV25-1 and TRBJ2-1, with 12 middle bases fitting TRBD2. The nucleotides are TGTGCCTGCAGTGGGGACCTGGGGTTCCGGACTAGCGGGACCAATGAGCAGTTCTTC. It codes for CACSGDLGFRTSGTNEQFF.